The source of this TCR beta chain is a study of CD4+ T cells in melanoma. Regarding the study as a whole: CD8+ T cell, macrophage and B cell function reportedly correlated with neoantigen-specific CD4+ T cells.

For this clone: Antigen unknown.

TCRdb keeps only in-frame clones here, not all; method: immunoSEQ multiplex PCR. The data contain 15,000 to 20,000 clones, about 85% of them seen just once; the ten biggest clones take up 5.4%. CDR3 size: 14 residues. The TCR originated in a human donor with melanoma. The sample comprised cells from a culture (not recorded whether cultured in vitro). V gene TRBV12-2 combines with J gene TRBJ2-1; TRBD2 is the table's D call and was not checked against the DNA. TRBV12-2 is listed as a pseudogene. The CDR3 DNA is TGTGCAAGTCGCTTAGCGAGTCCGGGAAATGAGCAGTTCTTC. This codes for CASRLASPGNEQFF.